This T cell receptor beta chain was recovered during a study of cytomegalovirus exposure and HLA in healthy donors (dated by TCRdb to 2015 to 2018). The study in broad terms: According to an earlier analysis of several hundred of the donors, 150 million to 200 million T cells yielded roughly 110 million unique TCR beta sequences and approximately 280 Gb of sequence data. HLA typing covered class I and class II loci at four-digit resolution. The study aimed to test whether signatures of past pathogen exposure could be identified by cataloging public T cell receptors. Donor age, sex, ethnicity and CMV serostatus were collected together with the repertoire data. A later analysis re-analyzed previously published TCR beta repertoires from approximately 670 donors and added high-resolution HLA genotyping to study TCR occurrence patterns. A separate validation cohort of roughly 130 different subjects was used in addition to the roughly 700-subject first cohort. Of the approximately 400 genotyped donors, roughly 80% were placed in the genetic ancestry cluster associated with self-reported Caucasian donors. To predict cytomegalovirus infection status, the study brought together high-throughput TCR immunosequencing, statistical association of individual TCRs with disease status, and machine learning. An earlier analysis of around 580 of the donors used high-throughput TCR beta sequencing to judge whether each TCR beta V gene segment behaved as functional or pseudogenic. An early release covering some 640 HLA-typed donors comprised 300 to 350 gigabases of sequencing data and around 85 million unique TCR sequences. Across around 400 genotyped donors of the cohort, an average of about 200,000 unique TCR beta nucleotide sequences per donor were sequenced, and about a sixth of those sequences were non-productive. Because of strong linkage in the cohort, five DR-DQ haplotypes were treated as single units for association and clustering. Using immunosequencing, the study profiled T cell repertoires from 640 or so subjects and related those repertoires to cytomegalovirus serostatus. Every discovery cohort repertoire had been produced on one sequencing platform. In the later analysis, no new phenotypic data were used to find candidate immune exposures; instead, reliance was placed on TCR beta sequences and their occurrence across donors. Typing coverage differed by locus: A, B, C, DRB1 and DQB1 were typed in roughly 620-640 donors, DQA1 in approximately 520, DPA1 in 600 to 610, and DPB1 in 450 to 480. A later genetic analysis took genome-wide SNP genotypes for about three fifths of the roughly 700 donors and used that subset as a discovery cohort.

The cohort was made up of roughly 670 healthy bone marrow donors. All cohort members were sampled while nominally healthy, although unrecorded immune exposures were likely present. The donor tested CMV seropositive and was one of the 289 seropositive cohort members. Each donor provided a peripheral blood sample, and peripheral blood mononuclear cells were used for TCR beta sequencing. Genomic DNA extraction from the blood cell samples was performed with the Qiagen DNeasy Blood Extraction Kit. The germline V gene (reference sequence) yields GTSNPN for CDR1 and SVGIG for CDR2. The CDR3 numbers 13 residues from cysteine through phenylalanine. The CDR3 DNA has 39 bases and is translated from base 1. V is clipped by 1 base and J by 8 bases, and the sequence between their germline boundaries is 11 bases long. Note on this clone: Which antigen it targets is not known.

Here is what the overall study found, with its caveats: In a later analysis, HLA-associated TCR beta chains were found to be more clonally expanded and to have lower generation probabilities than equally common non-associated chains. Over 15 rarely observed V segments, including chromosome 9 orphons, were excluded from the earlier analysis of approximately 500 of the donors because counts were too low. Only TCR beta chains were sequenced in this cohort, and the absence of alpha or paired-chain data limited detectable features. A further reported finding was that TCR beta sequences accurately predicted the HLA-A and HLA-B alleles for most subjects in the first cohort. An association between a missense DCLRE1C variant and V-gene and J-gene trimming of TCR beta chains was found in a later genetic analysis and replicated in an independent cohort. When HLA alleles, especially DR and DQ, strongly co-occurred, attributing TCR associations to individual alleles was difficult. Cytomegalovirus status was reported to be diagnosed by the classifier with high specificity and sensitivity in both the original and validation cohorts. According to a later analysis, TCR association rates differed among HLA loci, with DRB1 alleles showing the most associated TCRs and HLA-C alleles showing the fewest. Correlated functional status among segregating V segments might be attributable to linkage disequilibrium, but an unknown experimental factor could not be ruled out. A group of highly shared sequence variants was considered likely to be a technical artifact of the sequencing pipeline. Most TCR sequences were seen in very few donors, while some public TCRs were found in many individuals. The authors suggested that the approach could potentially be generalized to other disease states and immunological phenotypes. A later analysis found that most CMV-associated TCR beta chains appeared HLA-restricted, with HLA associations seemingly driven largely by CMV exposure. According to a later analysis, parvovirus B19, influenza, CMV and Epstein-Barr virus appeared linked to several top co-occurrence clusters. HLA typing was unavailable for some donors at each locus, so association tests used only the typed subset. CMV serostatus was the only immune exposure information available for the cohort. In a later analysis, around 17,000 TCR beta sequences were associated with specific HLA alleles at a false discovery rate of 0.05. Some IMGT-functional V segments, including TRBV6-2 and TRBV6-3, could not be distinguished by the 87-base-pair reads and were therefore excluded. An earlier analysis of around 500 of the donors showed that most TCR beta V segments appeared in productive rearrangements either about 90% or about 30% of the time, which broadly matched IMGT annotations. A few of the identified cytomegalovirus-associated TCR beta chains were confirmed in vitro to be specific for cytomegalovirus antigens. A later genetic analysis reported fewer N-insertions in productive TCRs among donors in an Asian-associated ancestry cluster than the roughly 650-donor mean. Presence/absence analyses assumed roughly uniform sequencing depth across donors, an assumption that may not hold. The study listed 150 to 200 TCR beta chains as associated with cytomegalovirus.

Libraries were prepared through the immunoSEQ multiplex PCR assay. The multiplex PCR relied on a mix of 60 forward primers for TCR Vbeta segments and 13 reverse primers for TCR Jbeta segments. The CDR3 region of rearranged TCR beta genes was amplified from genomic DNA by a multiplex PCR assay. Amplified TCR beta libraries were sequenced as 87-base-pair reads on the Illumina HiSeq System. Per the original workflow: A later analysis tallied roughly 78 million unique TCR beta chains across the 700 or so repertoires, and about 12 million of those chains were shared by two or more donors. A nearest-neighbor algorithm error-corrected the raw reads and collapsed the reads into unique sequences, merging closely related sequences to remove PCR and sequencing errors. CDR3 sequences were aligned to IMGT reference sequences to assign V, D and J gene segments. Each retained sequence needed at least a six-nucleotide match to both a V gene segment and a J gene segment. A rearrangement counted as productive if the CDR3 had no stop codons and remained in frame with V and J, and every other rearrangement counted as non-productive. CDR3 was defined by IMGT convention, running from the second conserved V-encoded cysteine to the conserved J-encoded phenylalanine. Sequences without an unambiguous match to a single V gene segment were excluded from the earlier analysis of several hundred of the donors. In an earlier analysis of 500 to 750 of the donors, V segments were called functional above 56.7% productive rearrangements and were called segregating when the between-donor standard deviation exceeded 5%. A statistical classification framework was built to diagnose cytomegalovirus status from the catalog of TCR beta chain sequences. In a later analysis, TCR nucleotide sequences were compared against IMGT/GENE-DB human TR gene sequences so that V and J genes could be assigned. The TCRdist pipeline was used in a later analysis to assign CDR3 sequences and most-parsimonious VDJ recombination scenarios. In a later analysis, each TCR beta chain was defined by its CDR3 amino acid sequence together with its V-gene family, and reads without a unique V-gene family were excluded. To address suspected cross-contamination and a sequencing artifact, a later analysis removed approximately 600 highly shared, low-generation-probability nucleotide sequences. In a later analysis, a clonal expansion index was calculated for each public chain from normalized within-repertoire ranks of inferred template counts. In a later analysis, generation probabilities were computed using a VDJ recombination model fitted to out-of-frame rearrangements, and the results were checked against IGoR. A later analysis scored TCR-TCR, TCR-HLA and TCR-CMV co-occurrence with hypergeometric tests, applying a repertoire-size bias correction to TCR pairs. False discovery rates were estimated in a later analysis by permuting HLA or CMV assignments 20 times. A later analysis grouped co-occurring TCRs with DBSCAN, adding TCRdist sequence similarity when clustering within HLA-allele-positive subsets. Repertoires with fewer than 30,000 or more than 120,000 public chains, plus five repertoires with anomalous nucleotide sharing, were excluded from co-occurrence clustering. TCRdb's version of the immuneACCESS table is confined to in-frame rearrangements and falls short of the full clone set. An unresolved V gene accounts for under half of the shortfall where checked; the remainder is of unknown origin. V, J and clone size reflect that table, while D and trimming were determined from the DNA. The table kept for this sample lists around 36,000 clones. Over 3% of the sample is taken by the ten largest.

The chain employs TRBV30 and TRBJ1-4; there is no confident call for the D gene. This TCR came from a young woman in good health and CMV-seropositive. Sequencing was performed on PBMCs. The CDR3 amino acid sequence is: CAWSAGLQEKLFF. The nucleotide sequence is TGTGCCTGGAGTGCAGGACTACAAGAAAAACTGTTTTTT.